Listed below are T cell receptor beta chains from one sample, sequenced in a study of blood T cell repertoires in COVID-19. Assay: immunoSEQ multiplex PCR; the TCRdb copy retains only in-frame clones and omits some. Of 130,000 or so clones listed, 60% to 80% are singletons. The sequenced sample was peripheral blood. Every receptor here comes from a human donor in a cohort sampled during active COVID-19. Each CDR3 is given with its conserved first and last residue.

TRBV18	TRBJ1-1	CASLPVEGWPEAFF
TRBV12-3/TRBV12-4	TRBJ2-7	CASSEAGEQYF
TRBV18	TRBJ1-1	CASSPDGQFLNTEAFF
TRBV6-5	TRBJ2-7	CASSYSGGSNEQYF
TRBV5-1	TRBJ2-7	CASSLTVTYEQYF
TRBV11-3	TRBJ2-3	CASSPLAGPTDTQYF
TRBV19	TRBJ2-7	CASSPLAGEYYEQYF
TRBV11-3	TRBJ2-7	CASRPTSGSYEQYF
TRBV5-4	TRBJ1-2	CASSRTSYGYTF
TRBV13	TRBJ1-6	CASSLDSGSPLHF
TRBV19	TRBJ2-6	CASSIDLIPETSGANVLTF
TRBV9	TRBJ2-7	CASSVEAMGAGEQYF
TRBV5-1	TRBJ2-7	CASSLGQGHSYEQYF
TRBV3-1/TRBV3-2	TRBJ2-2	CASRHQGNGTGELFF
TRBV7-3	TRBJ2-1	CASSQGLASNEQFF
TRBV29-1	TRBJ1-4	CSVELGSRGGEKLFF
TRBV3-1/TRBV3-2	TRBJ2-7	CASSPNSPSYEQYF
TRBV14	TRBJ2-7	CASSQTGGASYEQYF
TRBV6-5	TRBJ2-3	CASTGADGGADTQYF
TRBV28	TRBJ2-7	CASSSLAATYEQYF
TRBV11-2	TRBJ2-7	CASSLGGGAGHEQYF
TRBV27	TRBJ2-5	CASGERGRETQYF